The next 27 T cell receptor beta chains were all read from a single sample in a study of human T cells and chemical hapten exposure (dated by TCRdb to about 2021). The library was made by RACE. These reads were obtained on a NextSeq 500. TCRdb itself trimmed the public reads at Q25 with fastp, ran MiXCR and retained productive beta chains. Duplicate CDR3 protein sequences are folded into a single record with the most common DNA and genes. The sample table contains about 98,000 distinct CDR3 sequences; only one count was recorded for about 10% of them. Together, the top ten hold around 3.1% of the sample. This specimen's time point label, per the study, means: pre-sensitization, week 0. The intended sense of this specimen's treatment or condition label: therapeutic diphenylcyclopropenone sensitization with weekly scalp DPC. Sequenced material: whole blood, taken in connection with sensitization to the hapten diphenylcyclopropenone (DPC). The receptors shown here come from a woman in her sixties or seventies with alopecia areata. Some clones in this sample may be carry-over from other donors' samples.

The sample holds many counts of this clonotype. The rearrangement uses TRBV18 and TRBJ1-5, with TRBD1 as a possible D gene (5 bases). V was pared by 3 bases and J by 1 base, with 10 bases between. The CDR3 has 15 amino acids. Looked up from germline, CDR1 is KGHSH and CDR2 is LQKENI. CDR3 sequence reads: CASSPITGSNQPQHF. The CDR3 DNA reads TGTGCCAGCTCACCGATAACAGGCAGCAATCAGCCCCAGCATTTT.

This clonotype has just a few counts. The chain employs TRBV10-3 and TRBJ1-4; D not certain. The CDR3 extends over 15 amino acids. Looked up from germline, CDR1 is ENHRY and CDR2 is SYGVKD. With 0 bases removed from V and 1 base from J, the gap between germline ends came to 6 bases. The CDR3 nucleotides read TGTGCCATCAGTGAGTCGAAGGGAACTAATGAAAAACTGTTTTTT. As protein: CAISESKGTNEKLFF.

Worth noting for this clonotype: The junction differs from germline at one of its ends, possibly a read error. The chain carries TRBV4-1 and TRBJ2-5; 11 positions match TRBD2. This CDR3 comprises 16 residues. The germline V gene has CDR1 MGHRA and CDR2 YSYEKL. The CDR3 DNA follows: TGCGCCAGCAGCCAAGTAGCGGGGGGGCTCTCAGAGACCCAGAACTTC. Its translation is CASSQVAGGLSETQNF.

The table lists this clonotype with many counts. The J gene is TRBJ1-4, the V gene TRBV6-6; D perhaps matches TRBD1 (6 bases). This CDR3 has 15 amino acids. Trimming removed 6 bases at V and 1 base at J, with 12 bases between. The V gene's germline CDR1 is MNHNY and CDR2 SVGAGI (reference sequence). Here the CDR3 reads CASSRQQGTNEKLFF. The CDR3 DNA follows: TGTGCCAGCAGCCGACAACAGGGAACTAATGAAAAACTGTTTTTT.

V is TRBV12-3 or TRBV12-4 and J is TRBJ2-1; 14 bases fit TRBD2. The V and J ends lost 5 bases and 9 bases, in that order; junction bases with no gene match: 6. The CDR3 covers 15 residues. The CDR3 protein is CASSAPGLAGVEQFF. CDR3 DNA sequence: TGTGCCAGCAGTGCGCCGGGACTAGCGGGGGTTGAGCAGTTCTTC.

This clonotype was seen at least ten times. The chain carries TRBV19 and TRBJ2-7; no firm D call. The CDR3 extends over 13 amino acids. Germline values: CDR1 LNHDA, CDR2 SQIVND (reference sequence). V gave up 3 bases and J gave up 2 bases, with 8 bases separating them. The CDR3 DNA follows: TGTGCCAGTAGTATCACTGTTACCTACGAGCAGTACTTC. This translates into CASSITVTYEQYF.

In its sample, this clonotype was seen many times. The chain links TRBV19 to TRBJ2-3; 8 positions agree with TRBD1. This CDR3 comprises 15 residues. Unmatched junction bases numbered 9, after V lost 6 bases and J lost 4 bases. The germline gives CDR1 LNHDA, CDR2 SQIVND (reference sequence). CDR3 in DNA: TGTGCCAGTAGCCCAGGGGGCTCGGGCGCAGATACGCAGTATTTT. It translates to CASSPGGSGADTQYF.

This clonotype was counted a few times. The chain recombines TRBV24-1 with TRBJ2-3; 7 nucleotides agree with TRBD1. This CDR3 is 14 amino acids long. Germline assignment: CDR1 KGHDR and CDR2 SFDVKD. After removal of 5 bases from V and 7 bases from J, the junction contained 8 bases not matched to a gene. CDR3: CATSARDSGNTQYF. In DNA, the CDR3 is TGTGCCACCAGTGCAAGGGACAGTGGAAATACGCAGTATTTT.

The chain links TRBV12-3 or TRBV12-4 to TRBJ2-2, with D tentatively TRBD1 or TRBD2 (5 bases each). The CDR3 is 14 residues long. Trimming pared 8 bases from V and 0 bases from J, leaving 10 bases between. CDR3 protein: CASSGTSNTGELFF. DNA for the CDR3: TGTGCCAGCTCGGGGACCTCGAACACCGGGGAGCTGTTTTTT.

V gene TRBV12-3 or TRBV12-4 combines with J gene TRBJ1-2; D call uncertain. The CDR3 has 13 residues. Trimming cost V 3 bases and J 4 bases, with 9 bases left between them. The CDR3 DNA follows: TGTGCCAGCAGTTTTGGGTCTAGCTATGGCTACACCTTC. As protein: CASSFGSSYGYTF.

The V call is TRBV5-6, the J call TRBJ2-3, with 8 positions matching TRBD1. Trimming removed 3 bases from V and 2 bases from J; junction bases left unmatched: 2. From germline, CDR1 is SGHDT and CDR2 YYEEEE. The length of the CDR3 is 14 residues. The CDR3 region has the DNA TGTGCCAGCAGCTGGGACAGGCTCACAGATACGCAGTATTTT. It specifies CASSWDRLTDTQYF.

This clonotype was detected ten times or more. This chain links TRBV12-3 or TRBV12-4 with TRBJ1-1, with 7 bases that match TRBD1. The CDR3 extends over 13 amino acids. Trimming at V came to 3 bases and at J to 10 bases, leaving 8 bases not matched to a gene. The CDR3 region is CASSFPGTATAFF. CDR3 DNA: TGTGCCAGCAGTTTCCCCGGGACAGCCACAGCTTTCTTT.

This clonotype was found many times. The gene calls are TRBV5-1 and TRBJ2-2, with 10 nucleotides matching TRBD1. The CDR3 is 18 residues long. Unmatched junction bases numbered 9, after V lost 4 bases and J lost 0 bases. Germline V CDR1 and CDR2: SGHRS, YFSETQ. This CDR3 reads CASSNGQGVQTNTGELFF. The CDR3 region has the DNA TGCGCCAGCAGCAACGGACAGGGGGTGCAAACGAACACCGGGGAGCTGTTTTTT.

This clonotype showed up just a few times. The chain is built from TRBV4-2 and TRBJ1-2, with 9 bases lining up with TRBD1. Germline V gene sequence: CDR1 LGHNA, CDR2 YNFKEQ. The CDR3 sequence is 15 residues long. Germline trimming cut 1 base from V and 4 bases from J; bases unmatched to any gene: 4. DNA for the CDR3: TGTGCCAGCAGCCAAGGGGACAGGGTTGGCTATGGCTACACCTTC. Its protein product is CASSQGDRVGYGYTF.

This clonotype was found many times. The chain links TRBV7-3 to TRBJ1-1; TRBD1 is a possible D gene (6 bases). Trimming shortened V by 5 bases and J by 4 bases, and 14 bases separated the two germline ends. The CDR3 sequence is 14 residues long. Looked up from germline, CDR1 is SGHTA and CDR2 is FQGTGA. The CDR3 coding sequence is TGTGCCAGCAGCCGTATGGGCAGGGGCACTGAAGCTTTCTTT. This encodes CASSRMGRGTEAFF.

This clonotype has more than one count but fewer than ten. As DNA, the CDR3 is TGTGCCACCAGCTTCCAGGGCCTGCAGTATTTT. This codes for CATSFQGLQYF. The chain has TRBV15 and TRBJ2-3; a possible D gene is TRBD1 (5 bases). The CDR3 length is 11 residues. Germline-derived CDR1 and CDR2 are LNHNV and YYDKDF (reference sequence). The V gene lost 5 bases and the J gene lost 11 bases, with 11 bases spanning the gap.

This clonotype was found many times. The V gene is TRBV15, the J gene TRBJ2-1; perhaps TRBD2 as D (6 bases). This CDR3 comprises 15 residues. V gave up 0 bases and J gave up 6 bases, with 12 bases separating them. CDR1 is LNHNV and CDR2 is YYDKDF in the germline V gene (reference sequence). The CDR3 nucleotides are TGTGCCACCAGCAGAGATCGGGGGACCCGCAATGAGCAGTTCTTC. Translated, it gives CATSRDRGTRNEQFF.

The chain recombines TRBV7-3 with TRBJ2-2, with 11 bases fitting TRBD1. The CDR3 extends over 15 amino acids. The germline V gene has CDR1 SGHTA and CDR2 FQGTGA. V shed 5 bases, J shed 4 bases, and the junction held 3 bases outside the gene matches. The CDR3 loop is CASSRTGGLTGELFF. CDR3 sequence (DNA): TGTGCCAGCAGCCGGACAGGGGGCCTCACCGGGGAGCTGTTTTTT. Full variable domain (outside the CDR3, taken from reference TRBV7-3 and TRBJ2-2): GAGVSQTPSNKVTEKGKYVELRCDPISGHTALYWYRQSLGQGPEFLIYFQGTGAADDSGLPNDRFFAVRPEGSVSTLKIQRTERGDSAVYLCASSRTGGLTGELFFGEGSRLTVL.

This clonotype was seen at least ten times. The chain carries TRBV16 and TRBJ1-2, with D hard to call. The CDR3 is 13 residues long. Trimming took off 3 bases at V and 3 bases at J, with 8 bases between the two ends. Germline V lookup: CDR1 KGHSY, CDR2 FQNENV. The CDR3 region is CASSQERHYGYTF. Written as DNA, the CDR3 is TGTGCCAGCAGCCAGGAACGACACTATGGCTACACCTTC.

This clonotype appeared a few times. V and J are TRBV3-1 and TRBJ2-3, with 10 positions matching TRBD2. The trim removed 2 bases at V and 3 bases at J, leaving 11 bases unmatched. Germline CDR1 is LGHDT and CDR2 is YNNKEL (reference sequence). There are 18 residues in the CDR3. CDR3 amino acids: CASSQSSGGAAATDTQYF. CDR3 sequence (DNA): TGTGCCAGCAGCCAATCCAGCGGGGGGGCAGCAGCAACAGATACGCAGTATTTT.

This clonotype was seen ten or more times. The chain is built from TRBV29-1 and TRBJ2-2, with D perhaps being TRBD1 or TRBD2 (5 bases each). The V end lost 2 bases, the J end lost 0 bases, and 13 bases lay between the germline ends. Germline V CDR1 and CDR2: SQVTM, ANQGSEA. This CDR3 spans 16 amino acids. The CDR3 DNA is TGCAGCGTTGAATCTGACCGGGGCTCGAACACCGGGGAGCTGTTTTTT. Amino acid sequence: CSVESDRGSNTGELFF.

V gene TRBV13 combines with J gene TRBJ2-1, with a possible D match to TRBD1 (6 bases). V was clipped by 0 bases and J by 2 bases, with 8 bases between them. Germline lookup yields CDR1 PRHDT and CDR2 FYEKMQ (reference sequence). CDR3 size: 15 residues. CDR3 coding DNA: TGTGCCAGCAGCTTAGGCCCAGGGGCCTACAATGAGCAGTTCTTC. Its protein is CASSLGPGAYNEQFF.

This clonotype was observed at least ten times. This chain links TRBV7-3 with TRBJ2-1, with 7 bases matching TRBD2. CDR1 SGHTA and CDR2 FQGTGA come from the germline V gene. With 5 bases clipped from V and 2 bases from J, the junction kept 9 bases outside the gene matches. The CDR3 extends over 16 amino acids. CDR3 nucleotide sequence: TGTGCCAGCAGCCCACACGGCGGGGGAACCTACAATGAGCAGTTCTTC. It yields the protein CASSPHGGGTYNEQFF.

This clonotype was counted many times. The J gene is TRBJ2-3, the V gene TRBV5-1; D may be TRBD2 (5 bases). V was trimmed by 4 bases and J by 6 bases, leaving 6 bases between them. CDR1 and CDR2 from the germline V gene are SGHRS and YFSETQ. The CDR3 is 11 amino acids. This chain's CDR3 is CASSGGDTQYF. As DNA, the CDR3 is TGCGCCAGCAGCGGCGGGGATACGCAGTATTTT.

This clonotype was counted ten times or more. DNA of the CDR3: TGTGCCAGCAGCACAACCCAGGGGGCCTTGAAAGCTTTCTTT. Its translation: CASSTTQGALKAFF. The chain carries TRBV7-9 and TRBJ1-1; TRBD1 matches 8 bases. The CDR3 contains 14 residues. Germline lookup yields CDR1 SEHNR and CDR2 FQNEAQ (reference sequence). Unmatched junction bases numbered 11, after V lost 5 bases and J lost 9 bases.

This clonotype was seen repeatedly, ten times or more. This chain joins TRBV18 and TRBJ1-5, with a tentative D call TRBD1 (5 bases). This CDR3 is 14 amino acids long. CDR1 and CDR2 from the germline V gene are KGHSH and LQKENI. V lost 3 bases and J lost 3, with 9 bases in between. This CDR3 is CASSPDRYNQPQHF. The CDR3 DNA reads TGTGCCAGCTCACCCGACAGATACAATCAGCCCCAGCATTTT.

This clonotype occurred many times. The chain recombines TRBV28 with TRBJ2-4, with D tentatively TRBD1 or TRBD2 (5 bases each). V gave up 0 bases and J gave up 2 bases, with 14 bases separating them. Germline V lookup: CDR1 MDHEN, CDR2 SYDVKM. There are 17 residues in the CDR3. CDR3 sequence: CASSLWGVVRSKNIQYF. The DNA of the CDR3 is TGTGCCAGCAGTTTATGGGGGGTGGTCCGGTCCAAAAACATTCAGTACTTC.